One sample yielded the 20 T cell receptor beta chains listed below, sequenced in a study of cytomegalovirus exposure and HLA in healthy donors. Repertoires were generated with immunoSEQ multiplex PCR, while TCRdb's copy carries only in-frame clones and drops some. The data contain more than 200,000 clones, about 88% of them singletons. The sequenced sample consisted of PBMCs. The receptors here all came from a young man in good health and CMV-seropositive.

The chain joins TRBV15 to TRBJ2-6, with 8 positions matching TRBD1. Losses at the gene ends were 5 bases for V and 0 bases for J; bases not matched to a gene: 6. The CDR3 totals 17 residues. Germline V CDR1 and CDR2: LNHNV, YYDKDF (reference sequence). For the CDR3, the DNA is TGTGCCACCAGCGCCGGGACAGGTTCCTCTGGGGCCAACGTCCTGACTTTC. Translation gives CATSAGTGSSGANVLTF. Together with reference TRBV15 and TRBJ2-6, the CDR3 gives the full variable domain: DAMVIQNPRYQVTQFGKPVTLSCSQTLNHNVMYWYQQKSSQAPKLLFHYYDKDFNNEADTPDNFQSRRPNTSFCFLDIRSPGLGDTAMYLCATSAGTGSSGANVLTFGAGSRLTVL.

The chain carries TRBV11-1 and TRBJ2-3, with D uncertain. The CDR3 spans 13 residues. V was pared by 1 base and J by 1 base, with 3 bases between. Germline V lookup: CDR1 SGHAT, CDR2 FQDESV (reference sequence). CDR3 nucleotides: TGTGCCAGCAGCTTAGGGGGCACAGATACGCAGTATTTT. Its protein is CASSLGGTDTQYF.

A note on this clone: Additional DNA sequences in this sample encode the identical CDR3. Here the CDR3 DNA reads TGTGCCAGTAGGGCCGGGACTGAAGCTTTCTTT. Translating gives CASRAGTEAFF. The rearrangement uses TRBV19 and TRBJ1-1; D ambiguous. The germline CDR1 and CDR2 sequences are LNHDA and SQIVND (reference sequence). Trimming pared 6 bases from V and 5 bases from J, leaving 7 bases between. The CDR3 has 11 amino acids.

This clone was detected only a few times. This chain uses TRBV6-6 with TRBJ1-5; possible D gene TRBD1, 6 bases. V was clipped by 5 bases and J by 6 bases, with 14 bases between them. Per the germline V gene, CDR1 is MNHNY and CDR2 is SVGAGI (reference sequence). CDR3 length: 14 amino acids. The CDR3 DNA reads TGTGCCAGCAGTGGGGGGGAGGGGGTTCAGCCCCAGCATTTT. Encoded protein: CASSGGEGVQPQHF.

J is TRBJ2-7 and V is TRBV27, with D perhaps matching TRBD1 (6 bases). The CDR3 covers 14 residues. Germline CDR1 is MNHEY and CDR2 is SMNVEV (reference sequence). Trimming shortened V by 4 bases and J by 6 bases, and 16 bases separated the two germline ends. Written as DNA, the CDR3 is TGTGCCAGCAGTTCCCCCGGGACCAGGGGCGAGCAGTACTTC. Translated, it gives CASSSPGTRGEQYF.

The chain links TRBV10-3 to TRBJ2-7, with D uncertain. The ends were cut back, 4 bases at V and 0 bases at J, with 1 base in the middle. CDR1 and CDR2 (germline): ENHRY, SYGVKD. The CDR3 runs to 11 residues. CDR3 DNA sequence: TGTGCCATCAGTGGCTCCTACGAGCAGTACTTC. Its protein is CAISGSYEQYF.

This chain joins TRBV28 and TRBJ2-7; 12 bases map to TRBD2. The V segment lost 7 bases and the J segment 4 bases; nucleotides outside the gene matches: 8. The CDR3 runs 15 residues. From germline, CDR1 is MDHEN and CDR2 SYDVKM. The CDR3 reads CASTDGTSGFYEQYF. The CDR3 coding sequence is TGTGCCAGCACCGATGGGACTAGCGGGTTTTACGAGCAGTACTTC.

This chain connects TRBV5-1 to TRBJ1-1; TRBD1 agrees at 9 bases. V dropped 4 bases and J dropped 4; count of bases not matched to a gene: 5. The CDR3 is 14 amino acids. CDR1 and CDR2 from the germline V gene are SGHRS and YFSETQ. The CDR3 region has the DNA TGCGCCAGCAGCCGGACAGGGGACGGCACTGAAGCTTTCTTT. Protein product: CASSRTGDGTEAFF.

This clone showed up just once. This rearrangement joins TRBV2 to TRBJ2-5; 13 positions match TRBD2. Losses at the gene ends were 4 bases for V and 5 bases for J; bases not matched to a gene: 7. The CDR3 runs to 16 residues. Germline CDR1 and CDR2: SNHLY and FYNNEI. The CDR3 DNA sequence: TGTGCCAGCAGTGCGTGGACTAGCGGGAGAGAGGAGACCCAGTACTTC. Amino acids: CASSAWTSGREETQYF.

This sequence joins TRBV18 and TRBJ2-5; 9 nucleotides align to TRBD1. J was trimmed by 2 bases and V by 4 bases; bases with no gene match: 5. CDR3 length: 15 residues. Germline V gives CDR1 KGHSH, CDR2 LQKENI. The CDR3 protein is CASSQTGTGQETQYF. In DNA, the CDR3 is TGTGCCAGCTCACAAACCGGGACAGGGCAAGAGACCCAGTACTTC. Based on the CDR3 plus reference TRBV18 and TRBJ2-5, the full variable domain is NAGVMQNPRHLVRRRGQEARLRCSPMKGHSHVYWYRQLPEEGLKFMVYLQKENIIDESGMPKERFSAEFPKEGPSILRIQQVVRGDSAAYFCASSQTGTGQETQYFGPGTRLLVL.

The V call is TRBV5-6, the J call TRBJ1-2; 10 nucleotides line up with TRBD1. Trimming removed 0 bases from V and 7 bases from J; junction bases left unmatched: 6. This CDR3 comprises 15 residues. Germline values: CDR1 SGHDT, CDR2 YYEEEE. Here the CDR3 DNA reads TGTGCCAGCAGCTTGGTGGGGACAGGGGTTTTTGGCTACACCTTC. Protein sequence: CASSLVGTGVFGYTF.

The chain combines TRBV4-3 with TRBJ1-2; D not certain. With 0 bases removed from V and 8 bases from J, the gap between germline ends came to 10 bases. The CDR3 runs to 13 residues. Germline V gives CDR1 LGHNA, CDR2 YSLEER. CDR3 sequence reads: CASSQDQVGGYTF. The DNA for the CDR3 is TGCGCCAGCAGCCAAGACCAGGTGGGAGGCTACACCTTC.

A single count supports this clone. The rearrangement links TRBV6-1 to TRBJ2-2; 10 bases are shared with TRBD2. In germline, CDR1 is MNHNS, CDR2 SASEGT. J lost 5 bases, V lost 2 bases, and 5 bases had no gene match. The CDR3 covers 16 residues. CDR3 nucleotides: TGTGCCAGCAGTGAACTAGCGGGAGAAGGAACCGGGGAGCTGTTTTTT. This encodes CASSELAGEGTGELFF.

The chain carries TRBV6-5 and TRBJ2-2, with D possibly matching TRBD2 (5 bases). V lost 2 bases and J lost 8, with 9 bases in between. The CDR3 is 13 amino acids. CDR1 and CDR2 from the germline V gene are MNHEY and SVGAGI. CDR3 loop: CASSYLTGGELFF. The DNA for the CDR3 is TGTGCCAGCAGTTACCTCACGGGAGGGGAGCTGTTTTTT.

The rearrangement joins TRBV28 to TRBJ1-3; possibly TRBD1 for D (5 bases). The CDR3 extends over 13 amino acids. Trimming cost V 6 bases and J 2 bases, with 8 bases left between them. The germline CDR1 and CDR2 sequences are MDHEN and SYDVKM. The CDR3 sequence: CASRGLPGNTIYF. The CDR3, as DNA: TGTGCCAGCAGGGGACTCCCTGGAAACACCATATATTTT. Supplemented by reference TRBV28 and TRBJ1-3, the full variable domain reads DVKVTQSSRYLVKRTGEKVFLECVQDMDHENMFWYRQDPGLGLRLIYFSYDVKMKEKGDIPEGYSVSREKKERFSLILESASTNQTSMYLCASRGLPGNTIYFGEGSWLTVV.

The chain links TRBV9 to TRBJ1-4; possibly TRBD1 for D (6 bases). The V end lost 4 bases, the J end lost 3 bases, and 13 bases lay between the germline ends. The CDR3 length is 15 residues. CDR1 SGDLS and CDR2 YYNGEE come from the germline V gene. The CDR3: CASSSGGQSNEKLFF. Here the CDR3 DNA reads TGTGCCAGCAGCTCGGGTGGACAGTCTAATGAAAAACTGTTTTTT.

This clone was detected a few times. The genes are TRBV4-1 and TRBJ2-5, with D possibly being TRBD1 or TRBD2 (5 bases each). With 1 base removed from V and 1 base from J, the gap between germline ends came to 25 bases. Germline V gene data show CDR1 as MGHRA and CDR2 as YSYEKL. The CDR3 is 20 amino acids. DNA for the CDR3: TGCGCCAGCAGCCAAGTGGAAGCGTTAGGGACGGAGGCGTTCCAAGAGACCCAGTACTTC. Amino acids: CASSQVEALGTEAFQETQYF.

The chain joins TRBV5-6 to TRBJ1-4; maybe TRBD1 (6 bases). The ends were cut back, 5 bases at V and 7 bases at J, with 18 bases in the middle. CDR1 and CDR2 (germline): SGHDT, YYEEEE. The CDR3 consists of 15 residues. This CDR3 reads CASSSRGEISEKLFF. DNA for the CDR3: TGTGCCAGCAGTTCAAGGGGGGAGATTAGTGAAAAACTGTTTTTT.

This chain links TRBV2 with TRBJ1-2; 7 nucleotides agree with TRBD1. V was clipped by 5 bases and J by 3 bases; unmatched bases: 15. Germline V lookup: CDR1 SNHLY, CDR2 FYNNEI. CDR3 length: 17 amino acids. CDR3 coding DNA: TGTGCCAGCAGTCAACGGGACAGTAGGATATGGGACTATGGCTACACCTTC. The encoded protein is CASSQRDSRIWDYGYTF. The entire variable domain, with the rest obtained from reference TRBV2 and TRBJ1-2, is as follows: EPEVTQTPSHQVTQMGQEVILRCVPISNHLYFYWYRQILGQKVEFLVSFYNNEISEKSEIFDDQFSVERPDGSNFTLKIRSTKLEDSAMYFCASSQRDSRIWDYGYTFGSGTRLTVV.

This sequence joins TRBV10-3 and TRBJ1-1; D perhaps matches TRBD1 (6 bases). Germline values: CDR1 ENHRY, CDR2 SYGVKD. V shed 11 bases and J shed 0 bases, with 13 bases lying between them. The CDR3 covers 13 residues. The CDR3 loop reads CASRTDMNTEAFF. Here the CDR3 DNA reads TGTGCCTCAAGGACAGACATGAACACTGAAGCTTTCTTT.